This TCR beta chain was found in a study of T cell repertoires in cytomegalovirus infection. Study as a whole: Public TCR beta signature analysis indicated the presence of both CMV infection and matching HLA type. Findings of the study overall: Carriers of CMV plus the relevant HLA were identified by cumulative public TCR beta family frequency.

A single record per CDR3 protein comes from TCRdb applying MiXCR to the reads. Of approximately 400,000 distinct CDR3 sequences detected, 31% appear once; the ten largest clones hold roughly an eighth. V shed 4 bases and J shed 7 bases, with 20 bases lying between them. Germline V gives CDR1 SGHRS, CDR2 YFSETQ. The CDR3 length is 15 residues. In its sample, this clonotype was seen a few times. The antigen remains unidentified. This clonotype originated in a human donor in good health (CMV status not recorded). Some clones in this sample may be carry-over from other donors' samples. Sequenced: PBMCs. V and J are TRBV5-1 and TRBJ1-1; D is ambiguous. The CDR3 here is CASSASKMGPFEAFF. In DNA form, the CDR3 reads TGCGCCAGCAGCGCGTCGAAAATGGGTCCCTTTGAAGCTTTCTTT.